This paragraph covers one T cell receptor (beta chain) sequence. The data are from a study of blood T cell repertoires in COVID-19. Germline assignment: CDR1 SGDLS and CDR2 YYNGEE. The CDR3 has 14 residues. V shed 4 bases and J 5 bases; nucleotides not matched to a gene: 6. Clones were sequenced by immunoSEQ multiplex PCR, and TCRdb holds only the in-frame ones, with some missing. Of over 200,000 clones in the sample, 84% were seen once. The chain combines TRBV9 with TRBJ1-3, with 7 bases fitting TRBD1. The sample taken for sequencing was peripheral blood. The receptor was isolated from a woman in her forties or fifties with active or convalescent COVID-19. The CDR3 protein is CASSPGGTRNTIYF. DNA for the CDR3: TGTGCCAGCAGCCCAGGGGGGACGAGAAACACCATATATTTT.